The 14 T cell receptor beta chains in this list originate from one sample, sequenced in a study of T cells in Graves' hyperthyroidism and ophthalmopathy. TCR beta CDR3 regions were amplified from RNA transcripts. Researchers ran a first-round RT-PCR on the TCR CDR3 using the HTBI primer set. From the multiplex PCR reads, TCRdb called clonotypes with MiXCR, one entry per CDR3 protein. The sample contains approximately 480,000 distinct CDR3 sequences, roughly 20% of which appear only once. Sequenced input: blood. The receptors were gathered from a man younger than 35 with Graves' hyperthyroidism.

This clonotype was recorded at least ten times. The CDR3 spells CASSILPGQGQPQHF. The CDR3 bases are TGTGCCAGCAGTATATTACCGGGACAAGGGCAGCCCCAGCATTTT. The chain joins TRBV6-1 to TRBJ1-5; D is perhaps TRBD1 (6 bases). Germline lookup yields CDR1 MNHNS and CDR2 SASEGT. Trimming shortened V by 5 bases and J by 7 bases, and 18 bases separated the two germline ends. The CDR3 spans 15 residues.

This clonotype appeared a few times. The chain couples TRBV6-5 to TRBJ2-7, with a weak D call TRBD1 (7 bases). This CDR3 is built from 16 residues. Germline-derived CDR1 and CDR2 are MNHEY and SVGAGI. Trimming pared 2 bases from V and 2 bases from J, leaving 16 bases between. The CDR3 sequence is CASSYVPGGLTYEQYF. For the CDR3, the DNA is TGTGCCAGCAGTTACGTCCCAGGGGGACTTACCTACGAGCAGTACTTC.

This clonotype showed up many times. The V and J genes are TRBV6-5 and TRBJ2-4; D is unclear. The V and J ends lost 4 bases and 7 bases respectively, with 14 bases between them. CDR3 length: 14 amino acids. Germline V lookup: CDR1 MNHEY, CDR2 SVGAGI. CDR3: CASSSRPRRNIQYF. DNA for the CDR3: TGTGCCAGCAGTTCGCGGCCCCGAAGGAACATTCAGTACTTC.

This clonotype was detected only once. The chain recombines TRBV6-1 with TRBJ1-2; TRBD1 might be the D (6 bases). This CDR3 comprises 14 residues. Germline CDR1 is MNHNS and CDR2 is SASEGT. V lost 8 bases and J 5 bases, leaving 18 bases between the germline ends. CDR3 protein: CASGGAGSLYGYTF. Written as DNA, the CDR3 is TGTGCCAGCGGGGGGGCAGGAAGCCTTTATGGCTACACCTTC.

This chain uses TRBV28 with TRBJ2-3, with a tentative D call TRBD2 (5 bases). CDR1 and CDR2 (germline): MDHEN, SYDVKM. Trimming pared 5 bases from V and 2 bases from J, leaving 17 bases between. This CDR3 is 16 amino acids long. CDR3 residues: CASSPSPGRVTDTQYF. Written as DNA, the CDR3 is TGTGCCAGCAGTCCCTCGCCGGGGAGAGTCACAGATACGCAGTATTTT. Filled out from reference TRBV28 and TRBJ2-3, the complete variable domain reads DVKVTQSSRYLVKRTGEKVFLECVQDMDHENMFWYRQDPGLGLRLIYFSYDVKMKEKGDIPEGYSVSREKKERFSLILESASTNQTSMYLCASSPSPGRVTDTQYFGPGTRLTVL.

The chain joins TRBV20-1 to TRBJ1-2; TRBD1 matches at 12 bases. The CDR3 covers 14 residues. In germline, CDR1 is DFQATT, CDR2 SNEGSKA (reference sequence). Trimming cost V 6 bases and J 6 bases; bases outside gene matches: 8. The CDR3 protein is CSAKPGQGAHGYTF. For the CDR3, the DNA is TGCAGTGCCAAACCGGGACAGGGGGCGCATGGCTACACCTTC.

Only a few counts were recorded for this clonotype. The chain has TRBV19 and TRBJ2-3; 10 positions agree with TRBD2. Germline CDR1 and CDR2: LNHDA and SQIVND (reference sequence). The CDR3 consists of 14 residues. V dropped 7 bases and J dropped 6; count of bases not matched to a gene: 7. CDR3 amino acids: CASIPSGGGDTQYF. CDR3 sequence (DNA): TGTGCCAGTATTCCTAGCGGGGGTGGCGATACGCAGTATTTT.

This clonotype was picked up a small number of times. The rearrangement links TRBV12-3 or TRBV12-4 to TRBJ2-7; 10 bases are a match to TRBD1. The CDR3 covers 14 residues. Trimming cost V 6 bases and J 5 bases; bases outside gene matches: 7. The CDR3 loop reads CASRLSGTGDEQYF. The DNA of the CDR3 is TGTGCCAGCAGGCTATCGGGGACAGGGGACGAGCAGTACTTC.

The V call is TRBV5-5, the J call TRBJ2-5; D might be TRBD1 (5 bases). Germline V CDR1 and CDR2: SGHKS, YYEKEE (reference sequence). This CDR3 is built from 13 residues. Deletions cut 5 bases from V and 14 bases from J, with 22 bases between. The CDR3 sequence: CASRGLGLETKYF. CDR3 nucleotide sequence: TGTGCCAGCAGGGGGCTCGGGCTGGAGACCAAATACTTC.

At least ten counts were recorded for this clonotype. The V and J genes are TRBV11-2 and TRBJ2-5, with no clear D. The V gene lost 7 bases and the J gene lost 4 bases, with 16 bases spanning the gap. The CDR3 totals 14 residues. CDR1 and CDR2 from the germline V gene are SGHAT and FQNNGV. For the CDR3, the DNA is TGTGCCAGCAACTCTAAGAACATAGGAGAGACCCAGTACTTC. It is translated as CASNSKNIGETQYF.

This clonotype was counted once. This chain joins TRBV7-2 and TRBJ1-2; D not resolved. From germline, CDR1 is SGHTA and CDR2 FQGNSA. V was clipped by 5 bases and J by 6 bases, with 19 bases between them. CDR3 size: 15 residues. In DNA, the CDR3 is TGTGCCAGCAGCCCCCCGAGGTCCCTAGGGAATGGCTACACCTTC. Its translation: CASSPPRSLGNGYTF.

This clonotype was picked up many times. The chain couples TRBV28 to TRBJ1-3; 9 bases agree with TRBD1. Germline CDR1 MDHEN, CDR2 SYDVKM. With V trimmed by 2 bases and J by 4 bases, 6 bases remained unmatched. The CDR3 runs to 16 residues. The CDR3 sequence is CASSLADRGRGNTIYF. CDR3 in DNA: TGTGCCAGCAGTTTAGCCGACAGGGGGAGAGGAAACACCATATATTTT.

This clonotype was counted only a few times. V is TRBV6-1 and J is TRBJ2-1; possible D gene TRBD1, 7 bases. The germline V gene has CDR1 MNHNS and CDR2 SASEGT. The length of the CDR3 is 16 residues. Trimming took 5 bases from V and 1 from J, leaving 15 bases between them. The CDR3 loop is CASSRQGRESYNEQFF. CDR3 nucleotide sequence: TGTGCCAGCAGTAGACAGGGTCGGGAGTCCTACAATGAGCAGTTCTTC.

The chain is built from TRBV2 and TRBJ1-1, with TRBD1 matching 8 bases. V was pared by 1 base and J by 3 bases, with 4 bases of the junction left unmatched. The CDR3 loop spans 15 amino acids. The V gene's germline CDR1 is SNHLY and CDR2 FYNNEI. Written as DNA, the CDR3 is TGTGCCAGCAGTGAAGAGACAGGGGCTTACACTGAAGCTTTCTTT. It specifies CASSEETGAYTEAFF.